This record looks at one T cell receptor (beta chain) sequence and its context. Germline CDR1 reads SGHTA; CDR2 reads FQGNSA. V lost 1 base to trimming and J lost 4 bases, with 11 bases between them. The CDR3 runs 16 residues. Naive CD4+ cells had CD25+ Tregs removed. Semi-nested PCR with Nested Universal Primer A followed constant-region reverse priming of full-length variable regions. TCRdb re-called the 5' RACE reads through MiXCR, storing one row per CDR3 protein. The repertoire includes fewer than 65,000 distinct CDR3 sequences, 25% to 30% of them detected once, and about 2.3% sits in the top ten.

This sequence was found in a female donor with breast cancer. V and J are TRBV7-2 and TRBJ1-6; D is uncertain. The sample taken for sequencing was tumor-infiltrating naive CD4+ T cells sorted from the breast tumor. As for subset: naive CD4+ T cells, CD4+CD45RA+CD25-. The CDR3 DNA sequence: TGTGCCAGCAGCTTAGGGGGTACGGAATATAATTCACCCCTCCACTTT. Protein sequence: CASSLGGTEYNSPLHF.